In this sample, the clone carrying this TCR beta chain turned up a few times. Its antigen is not known. This CDR3 contains 16 residues. Trimming shortened V by 1 base and J by 1 base, and 13 bases separated the two germline ends. These data belong to a study of T cell repertoires in cytomegalovirus infection. TCRdb processed the reads anew with MiXCR; each CDR3 protein has one entry. The sample records about 340,000 distinct CDR3 sequences, 25% to 30% being singletons. The receptor comes from a human donor in good health (CMV status not recorded). Some clones in this sample may be carry-over from other donors' samples. The specimen comprised cultured PBMCs, sampled from culture after CMV antigen stimulation. The chain links TRBV12-3 or TRBV12-4 to TRBJ1-1; D is perhaps TRBD1 (6 bases). As DNA, the CDR3 is TGTGCCAGCAGTTTAGGGTACAGACAGGAGAACACTGAAGCTTTCTTT. Translated, it gives CASSLGYRQENTEAFF.